This TCR beta chain was obtained from a study of molecular identifiers for immune sequencing clone quantification. Using 10%, 30% or 50% RNA, naive CD8 libraries were derived from around 20,000 to 1,000,000 sorted cells. CDR1 and CDR2 (germline): SGHDT, YYEEEE. This CDR3 has 14 amino acids. With 2 bases clipped from V and 4 bases from J, the junction kept 3 bases outside the gene matches. TCRdb independently ran MiXCR on the PCR reads; one entry per CDR3 protein. This table has around 460,000 distinct CDR3 sequences, around a fifth appearing once. This clonotype was picked up many times. The antigen is unknown. General study findings and limits: Clone sizes could be underestimated for highly expanded clones when identical TCR molecules share a barcode.

This receptor was obtained from a human donor in good health. Some libraries in this study had Jurkat cell RNA spiked in. The chain couples TRBV5-6 to TRBJ1-1; 9 bases match TRBD1. The specimen sequenced was naive CD8+ T cells from blood, with Jurkat cell RNA spiked in. Described subset: FACS-sorted CD8+CD4-CCR7+CD45RA+ naive T cells. DNA for the CDR3: TGTGCCAGCAGCTTCGGGACAGGGACCACTGAAGCTTTCTTT. This codes for CASSFGTGTTEAFF.